This T cell receptor beta chain was found in a study of T cell responses to AZD1222 COVID-19 vaccine. Study-level points and caveats: Regions 160-218 and 743-854 held dominance among vaccine-associated CD4 TCRs, which spanned spike.

Assay used: immunoSEQ multiplex PCR; TCRdb lists only in-frame clones, some missing. The sample includes about 120,000 clones, about 92% of them seen just once. A remark on this clone: The antigen remains unidentified.

Germline values: CDR1 SGHRS, CDR2 YFSETQ. The CDR3 is made up of 14 amino acids. The V and J ends lost 3 bases and 4 bases, in that order; junction bases with no gene match: 4. The chain recombines TRBV5-1 with TRBJ2-7; 10 bases fit TRBD1. The sample was peripheral blood, taken on day 0 of AZD1222 vaccination. The origin of this receptor is an adult in good health. The CDR3 sequence is CASSWTGGGYEQYF. In DNA, the CDR3 is TGCGCCAGCAGCTGGACAGGGGGAGGGTACGAGCAGTACTTC.